A selection of T cell receptor beta chains follows, all from one sample in a study of T-cell memory formation after mild COVID-19. TCRdb redid the calling of the 5' RACE reads with MiXCR, one entry per CDR3 protein. The sample carries some 160,000 distinct CDR3 sequences, 30% to 35% recorded once. The sequenced sample consisted of PBMCs or a T cell subset sorted from them (not recorded which). Every receptor here comes from an adult woman who had mild COVID-19 (a few samples of this study predate the infection). Cell type and time point are not known. Both conserved end residues are part of each CDR3. Fields, in order: D gene, V gene, J gene, clone size, CDR3 protein, CDR3 DNA. The D gene is left open where the match is weak. Rows may omit the clone size; those that give it use once, few, many or a size class.

TRBD2	TRBV3-1	TRBJ2-1	few	CASSQESVAGGAKNEQFF	TGTGCCAGCAGCCAAGAGTCAGTGGCGGGGGGGGCTAAGAATGAGCAGTTCTTC
TRBD2	TRBV5-1	TRBJ2-5	few	CASSPDRGEATQYF	TGCGCCAGCAGCCCCGACCGGGGGGAAGCGACCCAGTACTTC
TRBD1	TRBV30	TRBJ2-7	once	CACTTGGEQYF	TGTGCCTGTACGACAGGGGGCGAGCAGTACTTC
TRBD1	TRBV27	TRBJ2-2	few	CASRRDSFRVGGELFF	TGTGCCAGCAGGAGGGACAGTTTCCGGGTCGGCGGGGAGCTGTTTTTT
NA	TRBV7-8	TRBJ1-5	NA	CASSLVGQRSNQPQHF	TGTGCCAGCAGCTTAGTTGGACAGCGTAGCAATCAGCCCCAGCATTTT
NA	TRBV20-1	TRBJ2-1	NA	CSARTGFEQFF	TGCAGTGCAAGAACAGGGTTTGAGCAGTTCTTC
NA	TRBV6-5	TRBJ1-5	NA	CASSYLPTRLSNQPQHF	TGTGCCAGCAGTTACTTACCCACACGTCTTAGCAATCAGCCCCAGCATTTT
NA	TRBV4-1	TRBJ1-6	few	CASSQVITNSPLHF	TGCGCCAGCAGCCAAGTGATCACAAATTCACCCCTCCACTTT
TRBD2	TRBV12-3/TRBV12-4	TRBJ2-5	NA	CASSRTSGGTETQYF	TGTGCCAGCAGCCGGACTAGCGGGGGGACAGAGACCCAGTACTTC
NA	TRBV27	TRBJ2-4	NA	CASSLSRVLAKNIQYF	TGTGCCAGCAGTTTGAGCAGGGTCCTAGCCAAAAACATTCAGTACTTC
NA	TRBV7-9	TRBJ1-1	few	CASGSPGSTEAFF	TGTGCCAGCGGATCACCCGGGAGCACTGAAGCTTTCTTT
TRBD2	TRBV20-1	TRBJ2-1	NA	CSASLADTTYNEQFF	TGCAGTGCTTCACTAGCGGACACTACCTACAATGAGCAGTTCTTC
NA	TRBV5-1	TRBJ2-2	NA	CASSVKPPGPSPTGELFF	TGCGCCAGCAGCGTAAAACCTCCGGGACCGAGCCCCACCGGGGAGCTGTTTTTT
NA	TRBV12-3/TRBV12-4	TRBJ1-5	NA	CASSLDERRQPQHF	TGTGCCAGCAGTTTGGACGAACGTCGTCAGCCCCAGCATTTT
TRBD1	TRBV4-1	TRBJ1-1	few	CASSKQGIGTEAFF	TGCGCCAGCAGTAAACAGGGGATCGGGACTGAAGCTTTCTTT
TRBD2	TRBV9	TRBJ2-1	NA	CASNSGGAANEQFF	TGTGCCAGTAATAGCGGGGGGGCTGCCAATGAGCAGTTCTTC
NA	TRBV12-3/TRBV12-4	TRBJ2-1	NA	CAIRGAGLINEQFF	TGTGCCATCCGAGGAGCGGGCCTAATTAATGAGCAGTTCTTC
NA	TRBV3-1	TRBJ2-3	NA	CASSQPQGNTQYF	TGTGCCAGCAGCCAGCCTCAGGGAAATACGCAGTATTTT
TRBD2	TRBV19	TRBJ2-1	NA	CASSKLAGGRNEQFF	TGTGCCAGTAGTAAATTAGCGGGGGGGAGGAATGAGCAGTTCTTC
NA	TRBV7-3	TRBJ1-1	NA	CASSVTANTEAFF	TGTGCCAGCAGCGTGACGGCCAACACTGAAGCTTTCTTT
TRBD1	TRBV29-1	TRBJ2-7	few	CSVVTGGPYEQYF	TGCAGCGTTGTAACAGGGGGGCCCTACGAGCAGTACTTC
NA	TRBV6-1	TRBJ2-1	NA	CASSAPSGPSSYNEQFF	TGTGCCAGCAGTGCCCCCTCCGGGCCTTCCTCCTACAATGAGCAGTTCTTC
NA	TRBV5-1	TRBJ1-1	NA	CASSQDTRSGTEAFF	TGCGCCAGCAGTCAGGACACCCGCTCTGGCACTGAAGCTTTCTTT
NA	TRBV6-5	TRBJ2-6	NA	CASSPSEANVLTF	TGTGCCAGCAGCCCTTCGGAGGCCAACGTCCTGACTTTC
NA	TRBV4-2	TRBJ2-2	NA	CASSQVGGHTGELFF	TGTGCCAGCAGCCAAGTGGGGGGACACACCGGGGAGCTGTTTTTT
NA	TRBV9	TRBJ2-2	NA	CASSPRSPSPFTGELFF	TGTGCCAGCAGCCCCCGGAGCCCTTCACCATTCACCGGGGAGCTGTTTTTT
TRBD1	TRBV7-9	TRBJ2-7	NA	CASSFRWGTGDHEQYF	TGTGCCAGCAGCTTTCGCTGGGGGACAGGGGACCACGAGCAGTACTTC
NA	TRBV12-3/TRBV12-4	TRBJ2-1	NA	CASSHRFAGSSYNEQFF	TGTGCCAGCAGCCACCGATTTGCGGGAAGCTCCTACAATGAGCAGTTCTTC
TRBD1	TRBV6-2/TRBV6-3	TRBJ2-5	NA	CASSPGGTGGQETQYF	TGTGCCAGCAGTCCCGGGGGGACAGGGGGCCAAGAGACCCAGTACTTC
NA	TRBV12-3/TRBV12-4	TRBJ1-2	NA	CASSYGDYYGYTF	TGTGCCAGCAGCTATGGAGACTACTATGGCTACACCTTC
TRBD2	TRBV11-2	TRBJ2-2	NA	CASSLGLGLLAGADTGELFF	TGTGCCAGCAGCTTAGGATTAGGGCTACTAGCGGGAGCCGACACCGGGGAGCTGTTTTTT
NA	TRBV15	TRBJ2-2	few	CATSRAHGNTGELFF	TGTGCCACCAGCAGAGCACACGGGAACACCGGGGAGCTGTTTTTT
NA	TRBV6-1	TRBJ2-5	NA	CASNTGPGQETQYF	TGTGCCAGCAACACGGGACCGGGACAAGAGACCCAGTACTTC
TRBD1	TRBV5-6	TRBJ1-2	NA	CASSSGQGIGYTF	TGTGCCAGCAGCTCTGGACAGGGGATTGGCTACACCTTC
NA	TRBV3-1	TRBJ2-5	NA	CASSYIETQYF	TGTGCCAGCAGTTATATAGAGACCCAGTACTTC
TRBD1	TRBV20-1	TRBJ2-7	many	CSARAGGYEQYF	TGCAGTGCTAGAGCAGGGGGCTACGAGCAGTACTTC
NA	TRBV19	TRBJ2-3	NA	CASSIVGPRGTQYF	TGTGCCAGTAGTATAGTGGGACCCCGCGGGACGCAGTATTTT
NA	TRBV7-9	TRBJ2-7	NA	CASSGQQDWVYEQYF	TGTGCCAGCAGCGGACAACAGGATTGGGTATACGAGCAGTACTTC
NA	TRBV6-1	TRBJ1-2	NA	CASSEAGIVSVYGYTF	TGTGCCAGCAGTGAAGCGGGGATCGTTAGTGTCTATGGCTACACCTTC
NA	TRBV12-3/TRBV12-4	TRBJ2-1	many	CASTKGGVGGNEQFF	TGTGCCAGCACCAAAGGGGGGGTTGGCGGTAATGAGCAGTTCTTC
TRBD2	TRBV7-6	TRBJ2-3	few	CASSSKLADLTDTQYF	TGTGCCAGCAGCTCAAAACTAGCGGACCTCACAGATACGCAGTATTTT